This T cell receptor beta chain was captured by sequencing in a study of shared clonotypes between healthy human individuals. Study background: Donors had three CD4 naive, three CD4 memory, two CD8 naive and one CD8 memory plate apiece.

The table came from immunoSEQ multiplex PCR; TCRdb's copy has only in-frame clones and leaves some out. The table has about 960,000 clones, about 80% seen once. CDR1 is SGHTA and CDR2 is FQGTGA in the germline V gene. CDR3 size: 14 residues. Trimming cost V 6 bases and J 7 bases, with 19 bases left between them. The source material was memory CD4+ T cells sorted from blood. Subset given: CD45RA-negative fraction. The receptor comes from a man younger than 35 in good health. The chain carries TRBV7-3 and TRBJ2-7, with a tentative D call TRBD2 (5 bases). The CDR3 DNA reads TGTGCCAGCAGTTTTAGATCGGACGGCGGGGAGCAGTACTTC. It is translated as CASSFRSDGGEQYF.